This paragraph reports one T cell receptor (beta chain). The method was immunoSEQ multiplex PCR; TCRdb's version includes in-frame clones alone and lacks a portion of them. The table records about 670,000 clones, around 89% of them present only once. The sample belongs to a study of blood T cell repertoires in COVID-19. Across the whole study: In each case, the material was cDNA or gDNA derived from T cells, B-cell-depleted T cells, or PBMCs.

The germline gives CDR1 LGHDT, CDR2 YNNKEL (reference sequence). The CDR3 is 15 residues long. The ends lost 8 bases at V and 1 base at J; junction bases unmatched: 9. This rearrangement joins TRBV3-1 (or the pseudogene TRBV3-2) to TRBJ1-1; 8 positions match TRBD1. The TCR sequence derives from a woman between 18 and 29 years old with acute or convalescent COVID-19. The material sequenced was peripheral blood. The CDR3: CASYPTGTGNTEAFF. In DNA form, the CDR3 reads TGTGCCAGCTACCCCACCGGGACAGGGAACACTGAAGCTTTCTTT.